This T cell receptor (beta chain) was obtained from a study of shared clonotypes between healthy human individuals. Study-wide results and limits: Estimated clonotype richness was generally higher in naive than memory subsets.

The germline gives CDR1 SGHRS, CDR2 YFSETQ. The ends were cut back, 0 bases at V and 7 bases at J, with 13 bases in the middle. The CDR3 is made up of 15 amino acids. Free of recent acute infections or vaccinations, the donors were healthy HIV-negative adults. Researchers partitioned CD4+ cells into CD45RA+ naive and CD45RA-negative memory subsets. Only in-frame clones appear in the TCRdb table, and some are missing; sequencing was by immunoSEQ multiplex PCR. The sample contains some 500,000 clones, about 96% of which appear only once. In the case of this clone: Its antigen is currently unknown.

This clonotype was obtained from a woman under 40 in good health. The gene calls are TRBV5-1 and TRBJ1-4; D is uncertain. Sequenced sample: naive CD4+ T cells sorted from blood. Subset of the sample: CD45RA+ positively selected. The CDR3 bases are TGCGCCAGCAGCTTGGGTGGCAGCACGCTTGAAAAACTGTTTTTT. Its protein is CASSLGGSTLEKLFF.